The clone carrying this T cell receptor beta chain has more than one count but fewer than ten. Its specificity is not known. At one end, the junction sequence differs from germline, possibly due to a read error. The germline V gene has CDR1 MDHEN and CDR2 SYDVKM. The CDR3 extends over 15 amino acids. The sample originates from a study of shared clonotypes between healthy human individuals. Study-level results: Sampling covered blood only; tissue repertoires likely differ. Naive subsets generally exceeded memory subsets in estimated richness. Having only a few donors restricted how much genetic and exposure-history diversity was captured.

The method was immunoSEQ multiplex PCR; TCRdb's version includes in-frame clones alone and lacks a portion of them. The profile shows about 1.1 million clones, around three quarters of them singletons. The chain employs TRBV28 and TRBJ1-4; 9 nucleotides align to TRBD1. The receptor comes from a man younger than 30 in good health. Some clones in this sample may be carry-over from other donors' samples. Input material: memory CD4+ T cells from PBMCs. Subset denoted: CD45RA-negative fraction. CDR3 loop: CASSYRTGENGKLFF. CDR3 sequence (DNA): TGTGCCAGCAGTTACCGGACAGGGGAAAATGGAAAACTGTTTTTT.